Below are 3 T cell receptor beta chains sequenced from a single sample in a study of T cell repertoires in cytomegalovirus infection. TCRdb recomputed calls from the reads with MiXCR, one row per CDR3 protein. The sample includes 600,000 to 700,000 distinct CDR3 sequences, approximately 33% seen only once; the top ten take 15% to 20%. Antigens for these TCRs are unknown. Sample: cultured PBMCs, taken from culture after CMV antigen stimulation. The receptors shown here come from a human donor in good health (CMV status not recorded). Some clones in this sample may be carry-over from other donors' samples.

This clonotype occurred once. This chain links TRBV3-1 with TRBJ1-5; D gene ambiguous. Looked up from germline, CDR1 is LGHDT and CDR2 is YNNKEL (reference sequence). V was cut by 0 bases and J by 7 bases, with 7 bases left in between. The CDR3 totals 13 residues. The CDR3 is CASSQELSQPQHF. The CDR3 DNA follows: TGTGCCAGCAGCCAAGAGTTGTCCCAGCCCCAGCATTTT.

The chain combines TRBV25-1 with TRBJ2-1; 10 bases align to TRBD2. The germline gives CDR1 MGHDK, CDR2 SYGVNS. The CDR3 is 15 residues long. Trimming took 6 bases from V and 5 from J; bases not matched to a gene: 7. CDR3 sequence reads: CASRTLGTSDNEQFF. The CDR3 DNA sequence: TGTGCCAGCAGAACCCTCGGGACTAGCGACAATGAGCAGTTCTTC.

This clonotype was seen more than once but under ten times. The chain joins TRBV6-1 to TRBJ2-7, with 8 bases that match TRBD2. CDR1 is MNHNS, CDR2 SASEGT, per germline. The junction had 5 bases not matched to a gene; V was cut back by 2 bases and J by 2 bases. The CDR3 is made up of 15 amino acids. The CDR3 DNA follows: TGTGCCAGCAGTGAATTGTCGGGGGGGCCCTACGAGCAGTACTTC. Translation gives CASSELSGGPYEQYF.